The clone carrying this T cell receptor beta chain was observed many times. The antigen is undetermined. The CDR3 extends over 15 amino acids. V was cut by 8 bases and J by 5 bases, with 21 bases left in between. The germline V gene has CDR1 MNHEY and CDR2 SVGEGT. This sample is drawn from a study of T-cell reconstitution after alpha-beta-depleted transplantation in children. Study findings and constraints: Several hundred graft clones that had expanded were reportedly the source of alpha-beta T cells about two months after transplant. One year after transplant, T-cell counts and diversity came mostly from newly produced T cells. For some patients, TCRbeta diversity was high at day 60 because of recipient T cells and thymic progenitors that survived.

TCRbeta library construction was performed incorporating unique molecular identifiers. TCRdb re-called the PCR reads with MiXCR, one entry per CDR3 protein. The sample consists of 70,000 to 95,000 distinct CDR3 sequences, roughly a sixth of them appearing once. The sequenced sample was PBMCs, mostly from graft donor cells, obtained 180 days after TCRalphabeta/CD19-depleted stem cell transplant. This rearrangement joins TRBV6-2 or TRBV6-3 to TRBJ1-1; maybe TRBD1 (5 bases). The receptor's source is a male patient aged 2-9 years who had a stem cell transplant for acute lymphoblastic leukemia, so the T cells may come from the graft donor. The CDR3 protein is CASVTRGSRGTEAFF. CDR3 bases: TGTGCCAGCGTAACACGGGGGTCTCGAGGGACTGAAGCTTTCTTT.